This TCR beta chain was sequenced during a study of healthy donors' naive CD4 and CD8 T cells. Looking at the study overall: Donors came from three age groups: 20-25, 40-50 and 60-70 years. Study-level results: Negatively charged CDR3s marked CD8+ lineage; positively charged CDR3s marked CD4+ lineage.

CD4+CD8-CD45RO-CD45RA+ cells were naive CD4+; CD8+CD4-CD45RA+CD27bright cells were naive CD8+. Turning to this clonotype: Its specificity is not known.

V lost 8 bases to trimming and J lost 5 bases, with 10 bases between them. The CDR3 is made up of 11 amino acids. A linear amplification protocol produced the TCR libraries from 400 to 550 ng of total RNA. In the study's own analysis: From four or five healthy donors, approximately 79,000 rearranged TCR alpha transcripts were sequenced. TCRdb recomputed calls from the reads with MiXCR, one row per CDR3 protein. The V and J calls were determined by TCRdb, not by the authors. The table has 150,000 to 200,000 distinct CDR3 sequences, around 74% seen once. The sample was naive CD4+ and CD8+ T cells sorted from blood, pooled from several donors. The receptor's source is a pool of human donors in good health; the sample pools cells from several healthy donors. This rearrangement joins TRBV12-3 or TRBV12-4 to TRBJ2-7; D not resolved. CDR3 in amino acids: CASRAQNEQYF. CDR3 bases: TGTGCCAGCCGAGCTCAAAACGAGCAGTACTTC.